The rows below give T cell receptor beta chains drawn from one sample of a study of patients and donors after allogeneic stem cell transplantation. TCRdb redid the calling of the RT-PCR reads with MiXCR, one entry per CDR3 protein. The sample records some 160,000 distinct CDR3 sequences, roughly 24% being singletons. Material: blood, either unsorted or a sorted T cell fraction (not recorded which). The receptor set was obtained from a human donor who was either an allogeneic HSCT recipient or a stem cell or donor lymphocyte infusion donor (not recorded which). It is not recorded whose cells these are; they may come from a transplant donor. Each CDR3 is given without its conserved first and last residue. Fields, in order: V gene, J gene, CDR3 protein.

TRBV5-6	TRBJ2-1	ASSPDRTLYNEQF
TRBV20-1	TRBJ1-2	SARGRQGSNYGYT
TRBV10-3	TRBJ1-2	AISEWGDYGYT
TRBV12-3/TRBV12-4	TRBJ2-2	ASRPGQGWRETPGELF
TRBV5-1	TRBJ1-4	ASSLLGHGEKLF
TRBV7-2	TRBJ1-2	ASSQGYARENGYT
TRBV12-3/TRBV12-4	TRBJ1-5	ASSWELYQPQH
TRBV21-1	TRBJ1-2	ASSVRDRDDYGYT
TRBV12-3/TRBV12-4	TRBJ1-1	ASSLVQGGPEAF
TRBV25-1	TRBJ1-2	ASTRAGAKIGYT
TRBV4-1	TRBJ2-7	ASSQAAFDEQY
TRBV19	TRBJ1-2	ASSEDRGSTNYGYT
TRBV9	TRBJ2-3	ASSAGPGTSGTDTQY
TRBV20-1	TRBJ1-4	RARAATNEKLF
TRBV7-7	TRBJ1-4	ASSVRGGIEEKLF
TRBV7-9	TRBJ2-5	ASSQDRANVETQY
TRBV5-1	TRBJ2-2	ASSPGPLAANTGELF
TRBV30	TRBJ2-1	AWSVVYNEQF
TRBV7-2	TRBJ1-5	ASSFGGEGTQPQH
TRBV9	TRBJ2-4	ASSVDGDPKNIQY
TRBV20-1	TRBJ1-1	SAREGTVNTEAF
TRBV19	TRBJ2-7	ASSIGGRSSYEQY
TRBV5-1	TRBJ2-7	ASSSGTRVVEQY
TRBV20-1	TRBJ2-1	SAQQGAGNEQF
TRBV5-1	TRBJ2-2	ASSFLQGPQDGELF
TRBV15	TRBJ1-5	ATSRQYDSNQPQH
TRBV5-1	TRBJ1-5	ASSSGQDQPQH
TRBV5-5	TRBJ1-1	ASSLLIVNTEAF
TRBV21-1	TRBJ1-4	ASSKEALQVF
TRBV6-5	TRBJ1-6	ASSYRGKGSPLH
TRBV3-1	TRBJ1-2	ASSAILGLKTYGYT
TRBV7-9	TRBJ2-1	ASSRGKVLGDASYNEQF
TRBV2	TRBJ2-7	ASSGNRYYEQY
TRBV12-3/TRBV12-4	TRBJ2-5	ASSLSEMETQY
TRBV15	TRBJ1-4	ATSREEAAPGEKLF
TRBV9	TRBJ2-1	ASSLRNSGTYDEQF
TRBV19	TRBJ2-5	ASSILAGTQETQY
TRBV27	TRBJ2-1	ASSLGLWGANEQF
TRBV12-3/TRBV12-4	TRBJ1-6	ASSYTDVDSPLH
TRBV20-1	TRBJ2-7	SASLQGSYEQY
TRBV18	TRBJ2-7	ASSPIGSYEQY
TRBV6-5	TRBJ1-2	ASSYNDRLGRYGYT
TRBV6-2/TRBV6-3	TRBJ2-3	ASIRSWRTDTQY
TRBV21-1	TRBJ1-1	ASTIGGTEAF
TRBV12-3/TRBV12-4	TRBJ2-5	ASLWGQQETQY